The subject of this entry is one T cell receptor beta chain. These data are taken from a study of Ad26.COV2.S vaccination and SARS-CoV-2 variants. Study in general: A COV1001 Ad26.COV2.S trial-arm participant provided the sample.

Sequencing was performed with immunoSEQ multiplex PCR; in TCRdb, only in-frame clones are kept and a portion is missing. The sample includes hundreds of thousands of clones, around 88% of them seen just once. Treatment described: roughly 20 received Ad26.COV2.S at low or high dose, single or two shots; roughly five received placebo; per-sample allocation not given. Day 63 after the first injection of vaccine or placebo was the sampling time. V gave up 0 bases and J gave up 6 bases; unmatched junction bases: 3. This CDR3 is 16 amino acids long. Per germline, CDR1 LGHNA and CDR2 YNFKEQ. The receptor's source is a person aged 18 to 59 who received the Ad26.COV2.S COVID-19 vaccine or a placebo. The rearrangement uses TRBV4-2 and TRBJ2-2; TRBD2 aligns across 11 bases. The sequenced sample was peripheral blood, obtained in a trial of Ad26.COV2.S vaccine versus placebo. CDR3 sequence: CASSQDDSGGAGELFF. The DNA for the CDR3 is TGTGCCAGCAGCCAAGACGATAGCGGGGGGGCCGGGGAGCTGTTTTTT.